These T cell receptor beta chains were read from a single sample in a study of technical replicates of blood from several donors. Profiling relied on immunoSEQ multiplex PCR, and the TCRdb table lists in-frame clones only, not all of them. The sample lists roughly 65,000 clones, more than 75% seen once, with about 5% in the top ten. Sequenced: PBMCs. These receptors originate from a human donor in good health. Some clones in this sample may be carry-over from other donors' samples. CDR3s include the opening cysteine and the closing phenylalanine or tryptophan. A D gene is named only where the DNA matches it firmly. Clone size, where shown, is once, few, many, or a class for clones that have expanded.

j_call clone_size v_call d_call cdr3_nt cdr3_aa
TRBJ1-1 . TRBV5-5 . TGTGCCAGCAGCTTCGCAGGGGTTTGGAACACTGAAGCTTTCTTT CASSFAGVWNTEAFF
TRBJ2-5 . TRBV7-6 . TGTGCCAGCAGCCAAAAACCAACAGGGAGCCGGGAGACCCAGTACTTC CASSQKPTGSRETQYF
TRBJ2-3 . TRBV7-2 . TGTGCCAGCAGCGCCCCCACCCTAGCGCGGGGAGATACGCAGTATTTT CASSAPTLARGDTQYF
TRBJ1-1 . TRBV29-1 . TGCAGCGTAGCACGGAGAGCGAACACTGAAGCTTTCTTT CSVARRANTEAFF
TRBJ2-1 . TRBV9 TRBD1 TGTGCCAGCAGCGAGGGACAGGGGGACTACAATGAGCAGTTCTTC CASSEGQGDYNEQFF
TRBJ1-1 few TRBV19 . TGTGCCAGTAGTATACCCGTGGCCTTGAACACTGAAGCTTTCTTT CASSIPVALNTEAFF
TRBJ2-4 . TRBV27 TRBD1 TGTGCCAGCAGTTTGGGGACAGGAAACATTCAGTACTTC CASSLGTGNIQYF
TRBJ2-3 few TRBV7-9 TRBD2 TGTGCCAGCAGCTTATATGCGGGGGTAGCAGATACGCAGTATTTT CASSLYAGVADTQYF
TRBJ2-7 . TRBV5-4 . TGTGCCAGCTCTTGGAGCTCGGGGGACTACGAGCAGTACTTC CASSWSSGDYEQYF
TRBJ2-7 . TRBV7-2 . TGTGCCAGCAGCCTAACTAGCCTCGCCTACGAGCAGTACTTC CASSLTSLAYEQYF
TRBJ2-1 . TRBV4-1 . TGCGCCAGCAGCCAAGCCGTGGAGAATGAGCAGTTCTTC CASSQAVENEQFF
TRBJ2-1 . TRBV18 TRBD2 TGTGCCAGCTCACCACCCCAGCGGGAGTGGGATGAGCAGTTCTTC CASSPPQREWDEQFF
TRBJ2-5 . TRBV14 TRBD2 TGTGCCAGCAGCCAATTTAGCGGGAGCACCCAGTACTTC CASSQFSGSTQYF
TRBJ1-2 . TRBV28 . TGTGCCAGCAGTTCTTCAGGTTCTAACTATGGCTACACCTTC CASSSSGSNYGYTF
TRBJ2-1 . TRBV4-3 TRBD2 TGCGCCAGCAGCCAAGATCCAGCGGGGGGCTCCTACAATGAGCAGTTCTTC CASSQDPAGGSYNEQFF
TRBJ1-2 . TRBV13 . TGTGCCAGCAGCCTCATGGTCGGGCAGGGCCTCTCTTTGGACTATGGCTACACCTTC CASSLMVGQGLSLDYGYTF
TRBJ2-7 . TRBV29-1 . TGCAGCGCGGTCGGGTCACTTAGCTACTCCTACGAGCAGTACTTC CSAVGSLSYSYEQYF
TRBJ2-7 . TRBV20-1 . TGCAGTGCTAGACGGGGTTACGAGCAGTACTTC CSARRGYEQYF
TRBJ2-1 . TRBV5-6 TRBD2 TGTGCCAGCAGCTTCGCGGGAGACTACAATGAGCAGTTCTTC CASSFAGDYNEQFF
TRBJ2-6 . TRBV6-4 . TGTGCCAGCAGTGAACGGTCTGGGGCCAACGTCCTGACTTTC CASSERSGANVLTF
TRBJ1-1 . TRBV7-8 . TGTGCCAGCAGCCCCCAAAGTGGAGTTAACACTGAAGCTTTCTTT CASSPQSGVNTEAFF
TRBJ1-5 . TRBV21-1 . TGTGCCAGCAGCAAAGCTGAGGGACAGGGGGGTCAGCCCCAGCATTTT CASSKAEGQGGQPQHF
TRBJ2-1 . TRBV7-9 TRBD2 TGTGCCAGCAGCTTAAGTGATCTAGCGGGAGTGAGCAGCAATGAGCAGTTCTTC CASSLSDLAGVSSNEQFF
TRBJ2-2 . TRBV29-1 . TGCAGCGTTGCGGACACCGGGGAGCTGTTTTTT CSVADTGELFF
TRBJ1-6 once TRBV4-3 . TGCGCCAGCAGCCAAGATCTTCAGGGCTACGATTCACCCCTCCACTTT CASSQDLQGYDSPLHF
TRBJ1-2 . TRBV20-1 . TGCAGTGCCACTGAGCTTTTTGGCTACACCTTC CSATELFGYTF
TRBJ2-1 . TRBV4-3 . TGCGCCAGCAGCCAAGATCCGCCGCCGGGGGAGCAGTTCTTC CASSQDPPPGEQFF
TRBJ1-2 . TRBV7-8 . TGTGCCAGCAGCTTGGCAGGTAACCGAGGCTACACCTTC CASSLAGNRGYTF
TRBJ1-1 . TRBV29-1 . TGCAGCGTTGAAGGGCAGATGAACACTGAAGCTTTCTTT CSVEGQMNTEAFF
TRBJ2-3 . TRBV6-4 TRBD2 TGTGCCAGCAGTGATTCGACTAGCGGACACACAGATACGCAGTATTTT CASSDSTSGHTDTQYF
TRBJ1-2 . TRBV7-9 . TGTGCCAGCAGCTTAGGGGGCGAGGAAACAACTCGCTACACCTTC CASSLGGEETTRYTF